This T cell receptor (beta chain) was documented in a study of T cell repertoires in cytomegalovirus infection. Study summary: As its CMV epitopes, the study selected recently identified HLA-C-restricted and well-studied HLA-B-restricted targets. Both a matching HLA type and CMV infection were indicated by public TCR beta signatures.

The table lists this clonotype with a few counts. Antigen unknown. CDR1 is SNHLY and CDR2 is FYNNEI in the germline V gene. The CDR3 length is 11 residues. Trimming took 6 bases from V and 11 from J, leaving 10 bases between them. TCRdb processed the reads anew with MiXCR; each CDR3 protein has one entry. The table includes around 77,000 distinct CDR3 sequences, 20% to 25% detected once. The starting material was CD8+ T cells from cultured PBMCs, obtained from culture after CMV antigen stimulation. This sequence joins TRBV2 and TRBJ1-4, with D possibly being TRBD1 (6 bases). This TCR derives from a human donor in good health (CMV status not recorded). Some clones in this sample may be carry-over from other donors' samples. CDR3 coding DNA: TGTGCCAGCAGCCTTCAGGGGAAACTGTTTTTT. This sequence encodes CASSLQGKLFF.